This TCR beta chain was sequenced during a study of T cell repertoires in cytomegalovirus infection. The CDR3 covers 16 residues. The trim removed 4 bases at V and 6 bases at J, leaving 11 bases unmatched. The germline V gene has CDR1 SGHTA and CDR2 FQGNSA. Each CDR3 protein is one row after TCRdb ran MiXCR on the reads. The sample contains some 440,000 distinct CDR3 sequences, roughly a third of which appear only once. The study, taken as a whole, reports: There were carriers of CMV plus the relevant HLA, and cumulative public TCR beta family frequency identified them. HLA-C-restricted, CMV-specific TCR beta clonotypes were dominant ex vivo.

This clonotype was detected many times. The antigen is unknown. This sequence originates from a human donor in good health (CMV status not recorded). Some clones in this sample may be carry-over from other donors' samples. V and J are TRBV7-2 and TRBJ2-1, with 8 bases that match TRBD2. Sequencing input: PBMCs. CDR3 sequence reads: CASSSRQRGGGNEQFF. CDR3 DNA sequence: TGTGCCAGCAGCTCTCGTCAACGGGGGGGAGGCAATGAGCAGTTCTTC.